The clone carrying this TCR beta chain was counted between two and nine times. Its antigen is currently unknown. HTBI primers from iRepertoire and Arm-PCR of CDR3 regions yielded the TCR beta libraries. TCRdb recomputed calls from the multiplex PCR reads with MiXCR, one row per CDR3 protein. The sample has about 310,000 distinct CDR3 sequences; around 23% are singletons. There are 14 residues in the CDR3. The V gene end was trimmed by 2 bases and the J gene end by 3 bases; junction bases not matched to a gene: 4. The germline V gene has CDR1 SGHRS and CDR2 YFSETQ. This sample stems from a study of regulatory T cells in long-lasting Graves disease. Regarding the study as a whole: It was in persistent disease that TRBV28, TRBJ1-2 and TRBJ2-5 were favored. Accuracy might have suffered from few samples.

The sample's time point: persistent/refractory GD, antithyroid drugs over 5 years with positive TRAb. The TCR library used RNA extracted from PBMCs. Patients came from an endocrinology department in Xi'an, China. This TCR was sampled from a female donor with Graves disease. Sequencing used peripheral blood mononuclear cells (PBMCs), obtained when the disease was refractory, from a patient treated with antithyroid drugs. V and J are TRBV5-1 and TRBJ2-7, with 8 bases identical to TRBD2. In nucleotides, the CDR3 is TGCGCCAGCAGCTTAAGCGGGGGAGACTACGAGCAGTACTTC. As protein: CASSLSGGDYEQYF. Combining the CDR3 with reference TRBV5-1 and TRBJ2-7 gives the whole variable domain KAGVTQTPRYLIKTRGQQVTLSCSPISGHRSVSWYQQTPGQGLQFLFEYFSETQRNKGNFPGRFSGRQFSNSRSEMNVSTLELGDSALYLCASSLSGGDYEQYFGPGTRLTVT.